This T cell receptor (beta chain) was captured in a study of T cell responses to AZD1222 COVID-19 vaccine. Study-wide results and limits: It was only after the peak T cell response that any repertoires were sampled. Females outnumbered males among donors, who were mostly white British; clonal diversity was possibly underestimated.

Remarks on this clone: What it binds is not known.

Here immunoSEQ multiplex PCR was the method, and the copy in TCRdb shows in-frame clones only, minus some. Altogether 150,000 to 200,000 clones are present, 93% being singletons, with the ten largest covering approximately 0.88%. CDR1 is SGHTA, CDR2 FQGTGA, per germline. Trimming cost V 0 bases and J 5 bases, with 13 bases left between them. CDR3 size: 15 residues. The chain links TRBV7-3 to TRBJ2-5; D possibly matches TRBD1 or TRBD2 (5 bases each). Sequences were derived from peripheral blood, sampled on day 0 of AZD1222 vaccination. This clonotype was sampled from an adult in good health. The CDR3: CASSLTRDLGETQYF. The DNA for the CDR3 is TGTGCCAGCAGCTTAACCCGGGACCTGGGGGAGACCCAGTACTTC. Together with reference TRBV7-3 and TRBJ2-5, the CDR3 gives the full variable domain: GAGVSQTPSNKVTEKGKYVELRCDPISGHTALYWYRQSLGQGPEFLIYFQGTGAADDSGLPNDRFFAVRPEGSVSTLKIQRTERGDSAVYLCASSLTRDLGETQYFGPGTRLLVL.